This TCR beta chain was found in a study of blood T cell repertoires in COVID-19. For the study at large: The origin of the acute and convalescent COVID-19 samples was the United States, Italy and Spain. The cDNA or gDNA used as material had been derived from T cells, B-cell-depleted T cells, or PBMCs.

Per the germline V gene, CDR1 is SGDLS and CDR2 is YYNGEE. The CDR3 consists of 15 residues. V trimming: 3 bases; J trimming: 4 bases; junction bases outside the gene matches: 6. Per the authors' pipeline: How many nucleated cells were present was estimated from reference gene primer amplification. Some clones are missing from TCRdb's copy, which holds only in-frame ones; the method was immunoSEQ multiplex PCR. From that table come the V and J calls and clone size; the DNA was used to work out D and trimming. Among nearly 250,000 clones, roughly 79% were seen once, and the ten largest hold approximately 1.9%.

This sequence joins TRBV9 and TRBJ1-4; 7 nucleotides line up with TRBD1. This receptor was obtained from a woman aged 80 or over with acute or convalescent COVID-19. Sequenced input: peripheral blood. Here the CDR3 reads CASSARQGVNEKLFF. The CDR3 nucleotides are TGTGCCAGCAGCGCCCGACAGGGAGTTAATGAAAAACTGTTTTTT.